The 11 T cell receptor beta chains below all came from one sample that was sequenced in a study of blood T cell repertoires in COVID-19. Sequencing used immunoSEQ multiplex PCR; TCRdb keeps in-frame clones, though not all of them. Altogether nearly 200,000 clones are present, about 85% being singletons, with the ten largest covering roughly a fifth. Source material: peripheral blood. The receptors shown here come from a human donor in a cohort sampled during active COVID-19.

The chain joins TRBV29-1 to TRBJ2-5; no clear D. V shed 3 bases and J shed 5 bases, with 7 bases lying between them. The CDR3 consists of 11 residues. Per germline, CDR1 SQVTM and CDR2 ANQGSEA. The CDR3 DNA follows: TGCAGCGTTGACAGATGGGAGACCCAGTACTTC. Translation gives CSVDRWETQYF.

The chain recombines TRBV28 with TRBJ1-1, with D possibly TRBD1 on 6 matching bases. CDR3 length equals 11 residues. Germline CDR1 reads MDHEN; CDR2 reads SYDVKM. Deletions cut 6 bases from V and 10 bases from J, with 12 bases between. CDR3 region: CASRITGRAFF. The CDR3 DNA is TGTGCCAGCAGAATCACAGGGAGAGCTTTCTTT.

This chain connects TRBV11-3 to TRBJ2-1; D might be TRBD1 (6 bases). V lost 4 bases to trimming and J lost 4 bases, with 11 bases between them. Germline CDR1 SGHNT, CDR2 YENEEA. CDR3 size: 14 residues. CDR3 DNA sequence: TGTGCCAGCAGCTCAGGACAGTCATACAATGAGCAGTTCTTC. It is translated as CASSSGQSYNEQFF. Using reference TRBV11-3 and TRBJ2-1 for the parts outside the CDR3, the full variable domain is EAGVVQSPRYKIIEKKQPVAFWCNPISGHNTLYWYLQNLGQGPELLIRYENEEAVDDSQLPKDRFSAERLKGVDSTLKIQPAELGDSAVYLCASSSGQSYNEQFFGPGTRLTVL.

This chain connects TRBV7-9 to TRBJ2-6; the D gene is possibly TRBD1 (6 bases). The ends were cut back, 4 bases at V and 3 bases at J, with 10 bases in the middle. Germline-derived CDR1 and CDR2 are SEHNR and FQNEAQ (reference sequence). The CDR3 has 15 residues. CDR3 DNA: TGTGCCAGCAGCTCGGGACACGGTGGGGCCAACGTCCTGACTTTC. Amino acids: CASSSGHGGANVLTF.

This rearrangement joins TRBV30 to TRBJ2-5; D might be TRBD1 (6 bases). From germline, CDR1 is GTSNPN and CDR2 SVGIG (reference sequence). Trimming removed 2 bases from V and 1 base from J, with 20 bases in between. This CDR3 is 17 amino acids long. The CDR3 bases are TGTGCCTGGAGTCGTGGTCAGGGGATATTTGTCCAAGAGACCCAGTACTTC. Translation gives CAWSRGQGIFVQETQYF.

V gene TRBV19 combines with J gene TRBJ1-5; a possible D gene is TRBD1 (6 bases). Germline V CDR1 and CDR2: LNHDA, SQIVND (reference sequence). The CDR3 loop spans 15 amino acids. Trimming removed 4 bases at V and 0 bases at J, with 10 bases between. CDR3 in DNA: TGTGCCAGTAGTAAGGACAGCAATAGCAATCAGCCCCAGCATTTT. Translation: CASSKDSNSNQPQHF.

This clone was seen a handful of times. V and J are TRBV5-1 and TRBJ2-1, with 9 nucleotides matching TRBD1. Germline trimming cut 7 bases from V and 4 bases from J; bases unmatched to any gene: 6. Germline CDR1 reads SGHRS; CDR2 reads YFSETQ. This CDR3 contains 14 residues. The CDR3 protein is CASFRTGEYNEQFF. CDR3 nucleotides: TGCGCCAGCTTCAGGACAGGGGAATACAATGAGCAGTTCTTC.

This clone was detected ten times or more. V usage is TRBV6-5 and J usage is TRBJ1-2; 8 bases match TRBD1. This CDR3 region has 14 residues. Trimming took 6 bases from V and 4 from J; bases not matched to a gene: 7. Germline V gene data show CDR1 as MNHEY and CDR2 as SVGAGI. The CDR3 bases are TGTGCCAGCAGGGACAGGGACGTCGTCTATGGCTACACCTTC. Translating it yields CASRDRDVVYGYTF.

The rearrangement joins TRBV3-1 (or the pseudogene TRBV3-2) to TRBJ2-1; TRBD2 matches at 8 bases. The V segment lost 1 base and the J segment 9 bases; nucleotides outside the gene matches: 8. The CDR3 is made up of 15 amino acids. The germline gives CDR1 LGHDT, CDR2 YNNKEL (reference sequence). The CDR3 here is CASSQGRGAWFEQFF. As DNA, the CDR3 is TGTGCCAGCAGCCAAGGGCGGGGGGCCTGGTTTGAGCAGTTCTTC.

The chain uses TRBV9 and TRBJ2-2; TRBD2 agrees at 9 bases. The CDR3 consists of 16 residues. Unmatched junction bases numbered 5, after V lost 0 bases and J lost 5 bases. The V gene's germline CDR1 is SGDLS and CDR2 YYNGEE. Written as DNA, the CDR3 is TGTGCCAGCAGCGTAGGGGTAGCGGGGGCTACCGGGGAGCTGTTTTTT. This codes for CASSVGVAGATGELFF. Variable domain in full (rest from reference TRBV9 and TRBJ2-2): DSGVTQTPKHLITATGQRVTLRCSPRSGDLSVYWYQQSLDQGLQFLIQYYNGEERAKGNILERFSAQQFPDLHSELNLSSLELGDSALYFCASSVGVAGATGELFFGEGSRLTVL.

This chain uses TRBV3-1 (or the pseudogene TRBV3-2) with TRBJ2-7; no definite D call. Trimming stripped 5 bases from V and 3 bases from J, with 14 bases between. This CDR3 region has 14 residues. Germline values: CDR1 LGHDT, CDR2 YNNKEL (reference sequence). CDR3 sequence reads: CASSWSGPRYEQYF. The CDR3 bases are TGTGCCAGCAGCTGGTCTGGGCCCCGCTACGAGCAGTACTTC.